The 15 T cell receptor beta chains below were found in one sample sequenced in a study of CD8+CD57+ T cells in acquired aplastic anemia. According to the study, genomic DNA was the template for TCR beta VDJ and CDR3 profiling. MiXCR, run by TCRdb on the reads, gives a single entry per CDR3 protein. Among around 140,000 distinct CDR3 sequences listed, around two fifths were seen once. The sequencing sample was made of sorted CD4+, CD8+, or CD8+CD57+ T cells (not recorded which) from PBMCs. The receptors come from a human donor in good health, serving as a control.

CDR3 nucleotide sequence: TGTGCCACCAGTGATTCGGCAGACTCCTACGAGCAGTACTTC. Its protein product is CATSDSADSYEQYF. The rearrangement uses TRBV24-1 and TRBJ2-7; D call uncertain. This CDR3 spans 14 amino acids. V lost 2 bases and J lost 0, with 7 bases in between. The germline gives CDR1 KGHDR, CDR2 SFDVKD.

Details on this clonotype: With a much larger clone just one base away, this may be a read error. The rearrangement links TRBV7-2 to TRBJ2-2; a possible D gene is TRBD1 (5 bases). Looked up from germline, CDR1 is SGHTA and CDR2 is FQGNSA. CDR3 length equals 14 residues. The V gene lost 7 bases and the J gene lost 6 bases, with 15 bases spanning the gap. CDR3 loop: CASNLARQSGELFF. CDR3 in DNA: TGTGCCAGCAACTTGGCTAGACAGTCCGGGGAGCTGTTTTTT.

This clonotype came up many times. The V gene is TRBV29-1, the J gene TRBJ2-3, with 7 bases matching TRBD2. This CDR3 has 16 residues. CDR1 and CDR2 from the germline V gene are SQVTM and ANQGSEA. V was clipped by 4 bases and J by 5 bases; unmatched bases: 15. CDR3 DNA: TGCAGCGTTGCTTCCGTTGGGGGGGGACGGGGAGATACGCAGTATTTT. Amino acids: CSVASVGGGRGDTQYF.

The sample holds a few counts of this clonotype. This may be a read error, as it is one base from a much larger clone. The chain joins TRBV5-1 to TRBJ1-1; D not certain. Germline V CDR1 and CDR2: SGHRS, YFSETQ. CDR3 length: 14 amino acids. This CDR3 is CASSPRPENTEASF. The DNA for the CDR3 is TGCGCCAGCAGTCCCAGGCCCGAAAACACTGAAGCTTCCTTT.

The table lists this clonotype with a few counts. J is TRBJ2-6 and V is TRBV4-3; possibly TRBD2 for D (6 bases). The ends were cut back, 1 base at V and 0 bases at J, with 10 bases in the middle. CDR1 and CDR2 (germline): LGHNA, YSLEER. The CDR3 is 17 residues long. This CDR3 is CASSQGLGGSGANVLTF. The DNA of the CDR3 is TGCGCCAGCAGCCAAGGTCTCGGGGGCTCTGGGGCCAACGTCCTGACTTTC.

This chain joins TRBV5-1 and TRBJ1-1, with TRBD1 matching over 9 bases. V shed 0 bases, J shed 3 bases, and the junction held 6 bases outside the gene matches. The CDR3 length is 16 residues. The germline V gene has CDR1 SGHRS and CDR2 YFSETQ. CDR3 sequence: CASSLAQGQGYTEAFF. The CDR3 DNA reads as TGCGCCAGCAGCTTGGCCCAGGGACAGGGTTACACTGAAGCTTTCTTT.

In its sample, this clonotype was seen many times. The CDR3 region is CASSIGQGARVVGNTIYF. DNA for the CDR3: TGTGCCAGTAGTATAGGGCAGGGGGCGCGAGTGGTTGGAAACACCATATATTTT. V and J are TRBV19 and TRBJ1-3; TRBD1 matches at 8 bases. Looked up from germline, CDR1 is LNHDA and CDR2 is SQIVND (reference sequence). The CDR3 contains 18 residues. Trimming at V came to 1 base and at J to 3 bases, leaving 11 bases not matched to a gene.

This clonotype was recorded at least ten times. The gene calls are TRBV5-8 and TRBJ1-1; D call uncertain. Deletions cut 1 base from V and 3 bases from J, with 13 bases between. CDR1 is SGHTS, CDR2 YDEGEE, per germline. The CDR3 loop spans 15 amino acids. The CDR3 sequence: CASSLFHTLDTEAFF. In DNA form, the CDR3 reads TGTGCCAGCAGCTTGTTTCACACTCTGGACACTGAAGCTTTCTTT. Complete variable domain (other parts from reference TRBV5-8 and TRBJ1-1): EAGVTQSPTHLIKTRGQQATLRCSPISGHTSVYWYQQALGLGLQFLLWYDEGEERNRGNFPPRFSGRQFPNYSSELNVNALELEDSALYLCASSLFHTLDTEAFFGQGTRLTVV.

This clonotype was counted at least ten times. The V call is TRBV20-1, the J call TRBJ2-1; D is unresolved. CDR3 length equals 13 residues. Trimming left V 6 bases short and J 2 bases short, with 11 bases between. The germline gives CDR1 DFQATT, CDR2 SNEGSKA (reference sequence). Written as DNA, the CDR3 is TGCAGTGCCCCGGGTTCCGCCTACAATGAGCAGTTCTTC. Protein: CSAPGSAYNEQFF.

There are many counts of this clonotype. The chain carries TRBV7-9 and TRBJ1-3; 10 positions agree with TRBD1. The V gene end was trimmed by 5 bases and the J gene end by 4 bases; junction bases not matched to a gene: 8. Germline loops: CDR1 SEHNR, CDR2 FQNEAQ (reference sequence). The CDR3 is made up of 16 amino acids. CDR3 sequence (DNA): TGTGCCAGCAGCGCTGTCGACAGGGGGCCGGGAAACACCATATATTTT. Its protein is CASSAVDRGPGNTIYF.

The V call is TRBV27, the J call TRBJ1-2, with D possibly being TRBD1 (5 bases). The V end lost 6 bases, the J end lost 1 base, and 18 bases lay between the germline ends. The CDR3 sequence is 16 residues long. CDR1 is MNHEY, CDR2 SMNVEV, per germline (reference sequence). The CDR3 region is CASSSNPIQVNYGYTF. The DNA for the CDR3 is TGTGCCAGCAGCTCCAACCCAATACAGGTTAACTATGGCTACACCTTC.

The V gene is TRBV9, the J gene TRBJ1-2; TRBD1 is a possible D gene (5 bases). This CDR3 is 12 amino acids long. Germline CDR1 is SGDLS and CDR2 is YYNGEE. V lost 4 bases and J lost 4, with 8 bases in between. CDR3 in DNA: TGTGCCAGCAGCCCAGGGTCCTATGGCTACACCTTC. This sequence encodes CASSPGSYGYTF.

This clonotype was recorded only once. The DNA of the CDR3 is TGTGCCAGTAGTACCATCGGGGACAGGTACTACACCTTC. Translated, it gives CASSTIGDRYYTF. The V and J genes are TRBV19 and TRBJ1-2; 8 bases agree with TRBD1. The ends lost 4 bases at V and 10 bases at J; junction bases unmatched: 8. The CDR3 has 13 amino acids. Germline V gene lookup returns CDR1 LNHDA and CDR2 SQIVND (reference sequence).

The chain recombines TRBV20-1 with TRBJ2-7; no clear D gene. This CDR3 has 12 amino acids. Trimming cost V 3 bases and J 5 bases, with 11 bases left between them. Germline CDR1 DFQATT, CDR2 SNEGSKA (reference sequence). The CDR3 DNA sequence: TGCAGTGCTAGGTTTATTAACGACGAGCAGTACTTC. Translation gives CSARFINDEQYF.

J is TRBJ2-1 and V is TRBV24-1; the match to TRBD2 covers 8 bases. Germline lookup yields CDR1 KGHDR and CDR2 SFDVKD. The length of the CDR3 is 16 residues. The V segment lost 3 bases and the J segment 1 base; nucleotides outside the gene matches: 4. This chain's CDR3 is CATSDAGLESYNEQFF. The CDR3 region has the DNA TGTGCCACCAGTGATGCGGGACTAGAATCCTACAATGAGCAGTTCTTC.